What follows is one T cell receptor beta chain and its context. Its target is not known. CD8 cells classed as naive were CD45RO-negative and positively selected for CCR7, excluding terminally differentiated effector memory CD45RA+ cells. The sample comes from a study of shared clonotypes between healthy human individuals. Overall study: Every donor yielded three CD4 naive, three CD4 memory, two CD8 naive and one CD8 memory plate. General study findings and limits: The four-donor shared clonotypes exceeded non-shared clonotypes in generation probability, with non-shared ones scoring lower. Among donors, clonotype sharing was expected to be affected by sequencing depth. Generally, estimated richness proved larger in naive subsets than it did in memory subsets.

Method: immunoSEQ multiplex PCR; TCRdb's copy keeps in-frame clones and lacks some. The sample includes about 580,000 clones, about 98% of them seen just once. Germline values: CDR1 SEHNR, CDR2 FQNEAQ (reference sequence). CDR3 size: 17 residues. Deletions cut 5 bases from V and 2 bases from J, with 19 bases between. Sequencing input: naive CD8+ T cells sorted from blood. This clonotype originated in a young man in good health. V is TRBV7-9 and J is TRBJ1-5; D perhaps matches TRBD1 (6 bases). The CDR3 coding sequence is TGTGCCAGCAGCCACTTAACAGGGTTTGTCGGCAATCAGCCCCAGCATTTT. Amino acids: CASSHLTGFVGNQPQHF. Full variable domain (remainder filled in from reference TRBV7-9 and TRBJ1-5): DTGVSQNPRHKITKRGQNVTFRCDPISEHNRLYWYRQTLGQGPEFLTYFQNEAQLEKSRLLSDRFSAERPKGSFSTLEIQRTEQGDSAMYLCASSHLTGFVGNQPQHFGDGTRLSIL.